The 21 T cell receptor beta chains reported below all come from one sample, sequenced in a study of T cell responses to AZD1222 COVID-19 vaccine. Generated by immunoSEQ multiplex PCR, the TCRdb table keeps only in-frame clones and is missing some. This sample has around 83,000 clones, with 90% to 95% found just once. Sequencing was performed on peripheral blood, taken on day 0 of AZD1222 vaccination. Receptors originate from an adult in good health.

The chain joins TRBV11-1 to TRBJ2-7; TRBD1 matches 9 bases. The trim removed 2 bases at V and 5 bases at J, leaving 7 bases unmatched. CDR1 and CDR2 from the germline V gene are SGHAT and FQDESV (reference sequence). The CDR3 is 15 amino acids. Here the CDR3 DNA reads TGTGCCAGCAGCTTAAAGGGGACAGGGCGGGACGAGCAGTACTTC. The encoded protein is CASSLKGTGRDEQYF.

This clone has just one count. The CDR3 coding sequence is TGTGCCAGCAGTTACTCTACAGGGGATGAGCAGTTCTTC. Protein: CASSYSTGDEQFF. The chain has TRBV6-5 and TRBJ2-1; the match to TRBD1 covers 7 bases. The CDR3 consists of 13 residues. Germline V lookup: CDR1 MNHEY, CDR2 SVGAGI. The V gene end was trimmed by 0 bases and the J gene end by 8 bases; junction bases not matched to a gene: 1.

The V gene is TRBV14, the J gene TRBJ2-2; TRBD2 aligns across 8 bases. V dropped 6 bases and J dropped 6; count of bases not matched to a gene: 9. The CDR3 has 15 amino acids. CDR1 and CDR2 from the germline V gene are SGHDN and FVKESK. The CDR3 sequence: CASRGREGRAGELFF. Written as DNA, the CDR3 is TGTGCCAGCAGGGGTCGGGAGGGCCGAGCCGGGGAGCTGTTTTTT.

The rearrangement joins TRBV4-2 to TRBJ2-7; D unclear. CDR1 and CDR2 (germline): LGHNA, YNFKEQ. The CDR3 spans 15 residues. V lost 0 bases to trimming and J lost 2 bases, with 11 bases between them. DNA of the CDR3: TGTGCCAGCAGCCAAGAAAGGTTAGCTGCCTACGAGCAGTACTTC. This translates into CASSQERLAAYEQYF.

A single count supports this clone. This chain's CDR3 is CASSSTGGTNSPLHF. In DNA form, the CDR3 reads TGTGCCAGCAGCTCCACCGGCGGTACTAATTCACCCCTCCACTTT. The J gene is TRBJ1-6, the V gene TRBV7-8; D remains unclear. Germline V gives CDR1 SGHVS, CDR2 FQNEAQ. This CDR3 has 15 residues. V gave up 4 bases and J gave up 6 bases, with 13 bases separating them.

The chain uses TRBV5-4 and TRBJ2-7; possible D gene TRBD2, 5 bases. This CDR3 has 14 amino acids. V lost 5 bases and J 3 bases, leaving 15 bases between the germline ends. Germline CDR1 and CDR2: SGHNT and YYREEE (reference sequence). The CDR3 loop reads CASSFGSRSYEQYF. As DNA, the CDR3 is TGTGCCAGCAGTTTTGGGAGCAGGAGCTACGAGCAGTACTTC. The full variable domain, rest sourced from reference TRBV5-4 and TRBJ2-7, is ETGVTQSPTHLIKTRGQQVTLRCSSQSGHNTVSWYQQALGQGPQFIFQYYREEENGRGNFPPRFSGLQFPNYSSELNVNALELDDSALYLCASSFGSRSYEQYFGPGTRLTVT.

The chain recombines TRBV6-5 with TRBJ2-1, with TRBD1 matching 8 bases. The germline V gene has CDR1 MNHEY and CDR2 SVGAGI. Losses at the gene ends were 3 bases for V and 8 bases for J; bases not matched to a gene: 9. This CDR3 region has 15 residues. The CDR3: CASSYNAGGHDEQFF. CDR3 DNA sequence: TGTGCCAGCAGTTATAATGCAGGGGGCCATGATGAGCAGTTCTTC.

The chain has TRBV6-2 or TRBV6-3 and TRBJ1-2, with D tentatively TRBD1 (6 bases). Trimming pared 2 bases from V and 4 bases from J, leaving 14 bases between. Germline CDR1 MNHEY, CDR2 SVGEGT. This CDR3 spans 15 amino acids. CDR3 loop: CASSYVGGALYGYTF. In DNA form, the CDR3 reads TGTGCCAGCAGTTACGTAGGGGGAGCTCTCTATGGCTACACCTTC.

The V and J genes are TRBV5-8 and TRBJ1-3; D might be TRBD1 (6 bases). This CDR3 is built from 15 residues. In germline, CDR1 is SGHTS, CDR2 YDEGEE. Trimming removed 0 bases at V and 3 bases at J, with 10 bases between. Written as DNA, the CDR3 is TGTGCCAGCAGCTTGGACAGGGTATATGGAAACACCATATATTTT. Amino acid sequence: CASSLDRVYGNTIYF.

The chain recombines TRBV2 with TRBJ1-3; D call uncertain. Trimming took 6 bases from V and 5 from J, leaving 11 bases between them. The CDR3 contains 13 residues. CDR1 is SNHLY and CDR2 is FYNNEI in the germline V gene. The CDR3 DNA is TGTGCCAGCAGAATCCCCCCAAGAAACACCATATATTTT. Translating it yields CASRIPPRNTIYF.

The chain employs TRBV7-9 and TRBJ2-3; 9 bases agree with TRBD2. The V segment lost 3 bases and the J segment 4 bases; nucleotides outside the gene matches: 8. Germline V gene data show CDR1 as SEHNR and CDR2 as FQNEAQ (reference sequence). CDR3 length: 16 amino acids. For the CDR3, the DNA is TGTGCCAGCAGCTTCGCCCTTGGCGGGAGGGCAGATACGCAGTATTTT. This codes for CASSFALGGRADTQYF.

The genes are TRBV29-1 and TRBJ2-5, with D possibly being TRBD1 or TRBD2 (5 bases each). The CDR3 covers 15 residues. Trimming stripped 3 bases from V and 4 bases from J, with 18 bases between. Germline lookup yields CDR1 SQVTM and CDR2 ANQGSEA. The CDR3 coding sequence is TGCAGCGTTGATCGGGATAGATGGGGGAGAGAGACCCAGTACTTC. Translation: CSVDRDRWGRETQYF.

The chain combines TRBV6-5 with TRBJ1-1; D may be TRBD1 (6 bases). This CDR3 is 15 amino acids long. Trimming cost V 6 bases and J 1 base, with 15 bases left between them. Germline CDR1 is MNHEY and CDR2 is SVGAGI. CDR3 region: CASRKNREPNTEAFF. The CDR3 DNA is TGTGCCAGCAGAAAAAACAGGGAACCGAACACTGAAGCTTTCTTT.

V usage is TRBV27 and J usage is TRBJ2-7; 9 nucleotides agree with TRBD2. This CDR3 is 15 amino acids long. CDR1 MNHEY and CDR2 SMNVEV come from the germline V gene (reference sequence). V was pared by 5 bases and J by 2 bases, with 7 bases of the junction left unmatched. The CDR3 spells CASSLSGSAPYEQYF. DNA for the CDR3: TGTGCCAGCAGTCTTAGCGGGAGTGCCCCCTACGAGCAGTACTTC.

The chain recombines TRBV28 with TRBJ2-5; D possibly corresponds to TRBD2 (6 bases). Looked up from germline, CDR1 is MDHEN and CDR2 is SYDVKM. The CDR3 is 16 amino acids. V was cut by 5 bases and J by 1 base, with 17 bases left in between. The DNA for the CDR3 is TGTGCCAGCAGTCCCCCGGGAGCGGGTGTCCAAGAGACCCAGTACTTC. This sequence encodes CASSPPGAGVQETQYF.

This clone is categorized as medium-sized (0.01 to 0.1%). Sequence at one end of the junction differs from germline and may be a read error. This rearrangement joins TRBV5-6 to TRBJ1-2; D is undetermined. This CDR3 is 15 amino acids long. Germline V gene sequence: CDR1 SGHDT, CDR2 YYEEEE. CDR3 nucleotides: TGTGCCAGCAGATTGGTTGGGGTTATAAACTATGGCTACACCTTC. Amino acid sequence: CASRLVGVINYGYTF.

The V and J genes are TRBV27 and TRBJ2-7; TRBD1 agrees at 10 bases. Germline V gene lookup returns CDR1 MNHEY and CDR2 SMNVEV (reference sequence). CDR3 length: 15 amino acids. Trimming cost V 4 bases and J 5 bases; bases outside gene matches: 8. CDR3: CASSWGGTGANEQYF. The CDR3 nucleotides are TGTGCCAGCAGTTGGGGGGGGACAGGGGCTAACGAGCAGTACTTC.

The CDR3 sequence: CASSIWGTSSYNEQFF. CDR3 bases: TGTGCCAGTAGTATTTGGGGGACTAGCTCCTACAATGAGCAGTTCTTC. The rearrangement uses TRBV19 and TRBJ2-1; TRBD2 matches at 8 bases. The CDR3 spans 16 residues. V trimming: 3 bases; J trimming: 0 bases; junction bases outside the gene matches: 4. In germline, CDR1 is LNHDA, CDR2 SQIVND (reference sequence).

The sample holds one count of this clone. The rearrangement joins TRBV27 to TRBJ2-7, with D possibly TRBD1 on 6 matching bases. CDR1 MNHEY and CDR2 SMNVEV come from the germline V gene (reference sequence). CDR3 length: 14 amino acids. The V and J ends lost 5 bases and 2 bases respectively, with 13 bases between them. The CDR3, as DNA: TGTGCCAGCAGTCCCGTCGGACAGACCTACGAGCAGTACTTC. Its translation is CASSPVGQTYEQYF.

The chain employs TRBV25-1 and TRBJ2-3; D not resolved. Germline lookup yields CDR1 MGHDK and CDR2 SYGVNS. The CDR3 is made up of 18 amino acids. V shed 2 bases and J shed 4 bases, with 22 bases lying between them. The CDR3 is CASSEMKLGLSRSDTQYF. As DNA, the CDR3 is TGTGCCAGCAGTGAAATGAAGTTGGGCCTATCCCGGTCAGATACGCAGTATTTT. The variable domain in full, completed from reference TRBV25-1 and TRBJ2-3, reads EADIYQTPRYLVIGTGKKITLECSQTMGHDKMYWYQQDPGMELHLIHYSYGVNSTEKGDLSSESTVSRIRTEHFPLTLESARPSHTSQYLCASSEMKLGLSRSDTQYFGPGTRLTVL.

The V call is TRBV5-1, the J call TRBJ2-5, with D possibly called TRBD1 or TRBD2 (5 bases each). The CDR3 runs 13 residues. Germline CDR1 SGHRS, CDR2 YFSETQ. V lost 4 bases, J lost 5 bases, and 12 bases lay in between. The CDR3 nucleotides read TGCGCCAGCAGCCGTGGGACCACGGAGACCCAGTACTTC. Protein: CASSRGTTETQYF.